This T cell receptor beta chain was recorded in a study of cytomegalovirus exposure and HLA in healthy donors. For this clone: Its antigen is unknown.

Study conclusions and caveats: Later on, a genetic analysis was performed. It linked a missense variant in DCLRE1C with V- and J-gene trimming of TCR beta. Associated with cytomegalovirus, according to the listing, were 150 to 200 TCR beta chains.

Primers: 60 Vbeta forward and 13 Jbeta reverse. The assay was immunoSEQ multiplex PCR, and TCRdb's table has in-frame clones only and misses some. The table lists approximately 110,000 clones, about 70% of them singletons. The CDR3 totals 15 residues. J lost 6 bases, V lost 6 bases, and 10 bases had no gene match. The germline gives CDR1 MDHEN, CDR2 SYDVKM. The specimen was PBMCs. The clonotype originates from a man aged 25 to 40 in good health and CMV-seropositive. V and J are TRBV28 and TRBJ1-4; 7 bases match TRBD1. CDR3 nucleotides: TGTGCCAGCAGCCCCGCCGTAGGGGGCTATGAAAAACTGTTTTTT. It is translated as CASSPAVGGYEKLFF.